A single T cell receptor beta chain is shown here with its context. At the DNA level, this CDR3 is encoded by other sequences in the same sample as well. This entry belongs to a study of blood T cell repertoires in COVID-19. Trimming pared 0 bases from V and 1 base from J, leaving 8 bases between. The CDR3 is 15 residues long. CDR1 and CDR2 from the germline V gene are SGDLS and YYNGEE. Libraries were prepared by immunoSEQ multiplex PCR; TCRdb keeps only in-frame clonotypes and omits some of them. The sample lists 250,000 to 300,000 clones; around 90% were seen once. Participants spanned ages about 18 to 89 years and resided in about two dozen US areas.

V and J are TRBV9 and TRBJ1-5; tentatively, D is TRBD1 (6 bases). The sequencing input was PBMCs or T cells enriched from blood (not recorded which). This receptor was taken from a woman in her thirties who had recovered from COVID-19. The CDR3 sequence: CASSVGQGSNQPQHF. CDR3 DNA sequence: TGTGCCAGCAGCGTAGGGCAGGGGAGCAATCAGCCCCAGCATTTT.